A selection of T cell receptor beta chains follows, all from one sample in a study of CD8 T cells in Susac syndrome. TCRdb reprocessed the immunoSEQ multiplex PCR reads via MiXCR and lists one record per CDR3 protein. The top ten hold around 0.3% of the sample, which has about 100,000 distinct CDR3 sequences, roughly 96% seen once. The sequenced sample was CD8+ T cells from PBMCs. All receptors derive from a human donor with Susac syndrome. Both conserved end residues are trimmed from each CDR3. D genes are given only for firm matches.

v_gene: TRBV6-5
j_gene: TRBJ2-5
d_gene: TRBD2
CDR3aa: ASRQSASGVETQY

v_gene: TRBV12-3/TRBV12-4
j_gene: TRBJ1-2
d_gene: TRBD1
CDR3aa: ASSGGQAYGYT

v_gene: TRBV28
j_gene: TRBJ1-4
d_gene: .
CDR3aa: ASSFSGGGKLF

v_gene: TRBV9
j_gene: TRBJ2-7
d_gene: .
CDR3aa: ASSVGSGTEQY

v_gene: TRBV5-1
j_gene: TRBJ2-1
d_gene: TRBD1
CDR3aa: ASSGSWGQGNEQF

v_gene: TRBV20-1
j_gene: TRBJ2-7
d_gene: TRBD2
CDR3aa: SARDPAGGPYEQY

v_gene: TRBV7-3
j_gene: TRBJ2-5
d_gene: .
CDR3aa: ASSGDGAPQETQY

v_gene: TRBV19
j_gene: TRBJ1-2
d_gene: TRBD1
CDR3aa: ASSPRVPGQRDGYT

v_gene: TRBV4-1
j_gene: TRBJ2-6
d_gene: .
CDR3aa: ASSPSASRSGANVLT

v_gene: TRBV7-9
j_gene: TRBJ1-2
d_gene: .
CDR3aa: ASSGQTEYYGYT

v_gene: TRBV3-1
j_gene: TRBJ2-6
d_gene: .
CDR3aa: ASSQEPSRVAGANVLT

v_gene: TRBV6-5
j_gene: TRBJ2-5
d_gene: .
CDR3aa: ATGRETQY

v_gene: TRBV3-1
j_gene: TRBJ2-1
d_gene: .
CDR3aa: ASSPPGTAQVLLGEQF

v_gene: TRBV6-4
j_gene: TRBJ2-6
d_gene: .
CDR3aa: ASSDSRGSGANVLT

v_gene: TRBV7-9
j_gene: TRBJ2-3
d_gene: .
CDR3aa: ASSFGQGPDTQY

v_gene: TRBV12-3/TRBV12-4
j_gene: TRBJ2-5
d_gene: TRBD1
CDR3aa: ASRTGVETQY

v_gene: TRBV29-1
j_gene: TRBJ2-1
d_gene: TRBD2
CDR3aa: SVGVAGTWGNEQF

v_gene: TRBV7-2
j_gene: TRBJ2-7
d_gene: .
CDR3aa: ASSLGAPLYEQY

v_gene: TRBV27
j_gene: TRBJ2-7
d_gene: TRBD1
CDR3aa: ASRKQGASYEQY

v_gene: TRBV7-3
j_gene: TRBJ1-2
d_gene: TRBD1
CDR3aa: ASSPGQGAGGYT

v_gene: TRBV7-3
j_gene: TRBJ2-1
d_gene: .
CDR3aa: ASSRTRGDNEQF

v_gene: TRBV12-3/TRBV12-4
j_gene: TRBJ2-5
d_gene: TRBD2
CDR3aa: ASSLKLAGPTQY

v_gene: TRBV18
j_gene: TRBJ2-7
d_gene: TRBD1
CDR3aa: ASSETGVGYEQY

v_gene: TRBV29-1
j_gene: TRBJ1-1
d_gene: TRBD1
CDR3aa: SVDDRATEAF

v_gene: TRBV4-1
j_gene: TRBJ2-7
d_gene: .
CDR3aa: ASSQGEQGGYEQY

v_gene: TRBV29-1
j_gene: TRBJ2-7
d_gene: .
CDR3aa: SVEDLRAEQY

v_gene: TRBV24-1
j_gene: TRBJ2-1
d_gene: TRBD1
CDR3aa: ATSEGGTGTSYNEQF

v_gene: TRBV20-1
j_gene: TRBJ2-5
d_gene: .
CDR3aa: SARERGQISGERETQY

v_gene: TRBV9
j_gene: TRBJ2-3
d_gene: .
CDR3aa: ASSVADDAQY

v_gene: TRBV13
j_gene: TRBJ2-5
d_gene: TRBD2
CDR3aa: ASSWRLAGGKSWETQY

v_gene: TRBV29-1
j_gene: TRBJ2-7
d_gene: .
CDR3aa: SVDVGLTPKGNSYEQY

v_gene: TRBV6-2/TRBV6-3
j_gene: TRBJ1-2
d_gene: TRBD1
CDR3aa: ASNRGEGANYGYT

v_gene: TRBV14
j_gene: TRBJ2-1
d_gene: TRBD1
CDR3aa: ASSPDPGGYNEQF

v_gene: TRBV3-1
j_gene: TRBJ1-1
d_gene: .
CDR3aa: ASSPRGDTEAF

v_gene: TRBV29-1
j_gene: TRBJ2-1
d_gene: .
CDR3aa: STSGGFLNEQF

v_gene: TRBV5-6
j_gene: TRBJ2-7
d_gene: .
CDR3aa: ASSTGTPYEQY

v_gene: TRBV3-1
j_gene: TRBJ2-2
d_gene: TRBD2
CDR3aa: ASSQDSGTNTGELF

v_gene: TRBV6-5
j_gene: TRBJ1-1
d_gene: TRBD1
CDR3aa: ASSHTGTVNTEAF

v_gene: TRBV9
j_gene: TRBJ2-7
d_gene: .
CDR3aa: ASSVAPGAYEQY

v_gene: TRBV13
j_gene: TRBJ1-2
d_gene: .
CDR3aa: ASSLGLGGYT

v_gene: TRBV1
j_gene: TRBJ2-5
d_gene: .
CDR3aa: TSSQRGASGHQETQY

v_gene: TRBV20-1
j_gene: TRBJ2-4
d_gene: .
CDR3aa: SAREGGNIQY